A selection of T cell receptor beta chains follows, all from one sample in a study of blood T cell repertoires in COVID-19. Sequencing used immunoSEQ multiplex PCR; TCRdb keeps in-frame clones, though not all of them. The data hold tens of thousands of clones, with 85% observed a single time. Material for sequencing was peripheral blood. The source of these receptors is a man between 50 and 59 years old with acute or convalescent COVID-19. The CDR3 runs from the conserved cysteine through the conserved F or W.

V gene	J gene	CDR3 protein
TRBV6-5	TRBJ2-5	CASKSVGSQETQYF
TRBV14	TRBJ1-1	CASSQDYRLPNTEAFF
TRBV10-3	TRBJ2-7	CAISARGLVIYEQYF
TRBV30	TRBJ2-7	CAWNRGYEQYF
TRBV2	TRBJ2-7	CASSEPNEAALSYEQYF
TRBV3-1/TRBV3-2	TRBJ2-5	CASSDGRGQETQYF
TRBV10-1	TRBJ2-1	CASLQGNEQFF
TRBV9	TRBJ2-1	CASSTRVSSYNEQFF
TRBV25-1	TRBJ2-1	CASRQGRLNEQFF
TRBV6-5	TRBJ1-2	CASTKDRAGYGYTF
TRBV9	TRBJ2-7	CASSTGLAASYEQYF
TRBV5-1	TRBJ2-2	CASSWEGLAANTGELFF
TRBV5-1	TRBJ2-1	CASSFEDTLWDYNEQFF
TRBV3-1/TRBV3-2	TRBJ2-5	CASRLQGEVGETQYF
TRBV7-9	TRBJ2-7	CASSLAETGDYEQYF
TRBV19	TRBJ1-4	CASSIGGGNEKLFF
TRBV4-3	TRBJ2-1	CASSPGGSYNEQFF
TRBV6-2/TRBV6-3	TRBJ2-7	CASSYHRDSPYEQYF
TRBV27	TRBJ2-5	CASKRAGGGETQYF
TRBV18	TRBJ1-6	CASSPNYPGVSPLHF
TRBV19	TRBJ1-3	CASSIADSSGNTIYF
TRBV19	TRBJ2-1	CASSMSPSGELRSNNEQFF
TRBV5-5	TRBJ1-5	CASSPTADQPQHF
TRBV27	TRBJ2-5	CASSSTAGQETQYF
TRBV4-2	TRBJ2-3	CASSQGAGDTDTQYF
TRBV30	TRBJ2-2	CAWSVAGASTGELFF
TRBV10-1	TRBJ2-3	CASSRESWWDTQYF
TRBV6-1	TRBJ2-3	CASSEAHRATDTQYF
TRBV4-1	TRBJ2-3	CASSQDRQASTDTQYF
TRBV19	TRBJ2-3	CASRPSGGATSDTQYF
TRBV5-1	TRBJ1-3	CASSSLGGSGNTIYF
TRBV29-1	TRBJ2-5	CSVELRWAEQETQYF
TRBV4-1	TRBJ1-2	CASSQDRAGYGYTF
TRBV4-3	TRBJ2-7	CASSRSGQGSYEQYF
TRBV6-2/TRBV6-3	TRBJ2-3	CASSYPRTSGSTDTQYF
TRBV5-1	TRBJ2-1	CASSSPRDRRLDEQFF
TRBV6-1	TRBJ1-1	CASSEWYRGNTEAFF
TRBV10-1	TRBJ2-7	CASARDREVYF
TRBV6-5	TRBJ2-5	CASSSQGLAESGTQYF
TRBV20-1	TRBJ2-1	CSASGLTGNSYNEQFF